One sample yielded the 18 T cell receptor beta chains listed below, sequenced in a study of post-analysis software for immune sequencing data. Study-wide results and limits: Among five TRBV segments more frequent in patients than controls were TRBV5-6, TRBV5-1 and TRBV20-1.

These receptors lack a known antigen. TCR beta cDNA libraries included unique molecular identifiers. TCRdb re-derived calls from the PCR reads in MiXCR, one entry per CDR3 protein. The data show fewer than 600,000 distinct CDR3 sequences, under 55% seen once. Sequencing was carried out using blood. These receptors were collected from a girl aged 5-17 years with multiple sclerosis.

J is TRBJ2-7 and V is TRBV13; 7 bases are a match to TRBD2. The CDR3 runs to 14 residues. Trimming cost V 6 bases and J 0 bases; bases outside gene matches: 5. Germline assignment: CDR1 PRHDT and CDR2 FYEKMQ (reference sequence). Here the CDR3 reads CASRRSGRSYEQYF. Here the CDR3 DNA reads TGTGCCAGCAGACGTAGCGGGCGCTCCTACGAGCAGTACTTC.

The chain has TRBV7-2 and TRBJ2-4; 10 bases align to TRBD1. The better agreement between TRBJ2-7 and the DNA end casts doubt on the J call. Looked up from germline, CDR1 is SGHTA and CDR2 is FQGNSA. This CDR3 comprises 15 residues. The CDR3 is CASSRGGTGDFEQYF. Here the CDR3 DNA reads TGTGCCAGCAGCAGAGGGGGGACAGGGGACTTCGAGCAGTACTTC.

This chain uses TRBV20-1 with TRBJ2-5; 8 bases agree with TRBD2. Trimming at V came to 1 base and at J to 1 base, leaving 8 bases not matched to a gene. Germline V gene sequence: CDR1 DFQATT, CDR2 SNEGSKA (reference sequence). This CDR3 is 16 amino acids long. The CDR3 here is CSARGSTSGLQETQYF. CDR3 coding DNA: TGCAGTGCTAGAGGGTCAACTAGCGGACTCCAAGAGACCCAGTACTTC.

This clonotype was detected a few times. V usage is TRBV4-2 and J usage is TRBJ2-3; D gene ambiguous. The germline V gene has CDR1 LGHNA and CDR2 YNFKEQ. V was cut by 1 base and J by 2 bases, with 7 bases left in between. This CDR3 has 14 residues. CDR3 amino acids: CASSQASITDTQYF. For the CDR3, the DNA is TGTGCCAGCAGCCAAGCCTCGATCACAGATACGCAGTATTTT.

CDR3 protein: CASSLIGYEQYF. In DNA, the CDR3 is TGTGCCAGCAGTTTGATCGGCTACGAGCAGTACTTC. V usage is TRBV28 and J usage is TRBJ2-7; D call uncertain. This CDR3 is built from 12 residues. Looked up from germline, CDR1 is MDHEN and CDR2 is SYDVKM. Trimming pared 3 bases from V and 3 bases from J, leaving 6 bases between.

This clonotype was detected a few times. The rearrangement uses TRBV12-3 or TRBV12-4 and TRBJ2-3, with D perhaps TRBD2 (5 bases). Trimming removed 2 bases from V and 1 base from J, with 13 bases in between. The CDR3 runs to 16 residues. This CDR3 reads CASSLYGKRGTDTQYF. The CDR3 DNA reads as TGTGCCAGCAGTTTATACGGGAAACGAGGCACAGATACGCAGTATTTT.

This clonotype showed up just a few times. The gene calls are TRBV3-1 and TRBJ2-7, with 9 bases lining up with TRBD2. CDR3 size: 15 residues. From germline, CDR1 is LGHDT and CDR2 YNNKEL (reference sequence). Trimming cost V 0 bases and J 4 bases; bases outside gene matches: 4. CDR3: CASSQDPLAGYEQYF. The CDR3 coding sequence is TGTGCCAGCAGCCAAGATCCGCTAGCGGGGTACGAGCAGTACTTC.

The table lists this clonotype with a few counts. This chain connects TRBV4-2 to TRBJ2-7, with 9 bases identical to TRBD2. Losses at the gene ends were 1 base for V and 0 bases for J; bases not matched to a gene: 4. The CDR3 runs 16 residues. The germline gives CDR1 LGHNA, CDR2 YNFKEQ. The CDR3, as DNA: TGTGCCAGCAGCCAAGTTTCGACTAGCGGCTCCTACGAGCAGTACTTC. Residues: CASSQVSTSGSYEQYF.

CDR3 in amino acids: CASSTAGEDNTIYF. CDR3 DNA: TGCGCCAGCAGCACCGCCGGGGAAGATAACACCATATATTTT. The chain carries TRBV5-1 and TRBJ1-3; D remains unclear. This CDR3 comprises 14 residues. Trimming removed 4 bases at V and 7 bases at J, with 15 bases between. Germline V lookup: CDR1 SGHRS, CDR2 YFSETQ.

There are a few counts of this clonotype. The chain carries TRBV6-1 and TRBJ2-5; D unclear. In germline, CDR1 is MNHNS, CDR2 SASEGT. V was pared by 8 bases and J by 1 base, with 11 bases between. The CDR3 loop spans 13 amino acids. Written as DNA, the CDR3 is TGTGCCAGCGTAACGGGCGTCCAAGAGACCCAGTACTTC. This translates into CASVTGVQETQYF.

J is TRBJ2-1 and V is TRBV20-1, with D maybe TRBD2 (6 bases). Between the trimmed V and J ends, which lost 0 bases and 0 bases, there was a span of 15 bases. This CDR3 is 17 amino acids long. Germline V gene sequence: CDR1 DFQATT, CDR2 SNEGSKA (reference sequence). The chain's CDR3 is CSARDMASESSYNEQFF. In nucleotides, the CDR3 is TGCAGTGCTAGAGATATGGCTAGCGAGAGCTCCTACAATGAGCAGTTCTTC.

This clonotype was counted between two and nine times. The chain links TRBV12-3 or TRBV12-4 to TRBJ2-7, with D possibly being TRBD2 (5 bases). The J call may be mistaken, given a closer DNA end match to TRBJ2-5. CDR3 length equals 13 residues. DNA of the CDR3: TGTGCCAGCAGTTTTTCGGGATACGAGACCCAGTACTTC. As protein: CASSFSGYETQYF.

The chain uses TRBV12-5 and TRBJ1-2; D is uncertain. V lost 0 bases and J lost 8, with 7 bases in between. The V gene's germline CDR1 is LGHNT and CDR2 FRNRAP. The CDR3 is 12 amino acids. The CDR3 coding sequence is TGTGCTAGTGGTTTGGTAACGGGCGGCTACACCTTC. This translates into CASGLVTGGYTF.

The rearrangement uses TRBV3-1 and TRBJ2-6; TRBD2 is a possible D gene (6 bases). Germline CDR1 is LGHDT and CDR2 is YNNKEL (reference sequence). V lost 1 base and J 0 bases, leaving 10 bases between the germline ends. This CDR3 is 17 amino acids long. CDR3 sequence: CASSQGRDSSGANVLTF. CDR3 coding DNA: TGTGCCAGCAGCCAAGGGAGGGATAGCTCTGGGGCCAACGTCCTGACTTTC.

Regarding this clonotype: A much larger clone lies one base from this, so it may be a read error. CDR3 in amino acids: CASRWTSGSYEQYF. The CDR3 region has the DNA TGTGCCAGCAGGTGGACTAGCGGGAGTTACGAGCAGTACTTC. This chain connects TRBV27 to TRBJ2-7, with 13 bases aligning to TRBD2. This CDR3 contains 14 residues. Germline assignment: CDR1 MNHEY and CDR2 SMNVEV (reference sequence). The junction had 3 bases not matched to a gene; V was cut back by 6 bases and J by 4 bases.

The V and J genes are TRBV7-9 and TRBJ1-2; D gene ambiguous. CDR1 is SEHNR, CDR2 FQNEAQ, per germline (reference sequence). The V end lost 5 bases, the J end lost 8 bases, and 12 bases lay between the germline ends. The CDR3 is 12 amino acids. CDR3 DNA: TGTGCCAGCAGCACGGGTCCGGGCGGCTACACCTTC. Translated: CASSTGPGGYTF. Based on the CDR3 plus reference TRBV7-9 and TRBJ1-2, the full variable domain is DTGVSQNPRHKITKRGQNVTFRCDPISEHNRLYWYRQTLGQGPEFLTYFQNEAQLEKSRLLSDRFSAERPKGSFSTLEIQRTEQGDSAMYLCASSTGPGGYTFGSGTRLTVV.

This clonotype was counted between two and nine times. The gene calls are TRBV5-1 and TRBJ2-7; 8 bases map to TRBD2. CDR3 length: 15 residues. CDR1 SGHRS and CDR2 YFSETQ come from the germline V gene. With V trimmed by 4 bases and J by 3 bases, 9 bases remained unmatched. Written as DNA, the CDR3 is TGCGCCAGCAGCCCCGAGGGCGGGGGGATCTACGAGCAGTACTTC. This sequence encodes CASSPEGGGIYEQYF.

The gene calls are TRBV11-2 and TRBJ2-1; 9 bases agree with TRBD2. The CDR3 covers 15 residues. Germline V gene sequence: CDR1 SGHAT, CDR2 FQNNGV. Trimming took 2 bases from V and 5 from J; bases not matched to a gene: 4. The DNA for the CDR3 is TGTGCCAGCAGCTTAAACATAGCGGGGGACAATGAGCAGTTCTTC. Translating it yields CASSLNIAGDNEQFF.